This TCR beta chain emerged from a study of blood T cell repertoires in COVID-19. On the study more broadly: Specimens from acute and convalescent COVID-19 originated in the United States, Italy and Spain. T cells, B-cell-depleted T cells, or PBMCs provided the cDNA or gDNA that served as material.

Per the authors' pipeline: Researchers report that nucleated cell counts were estimated from reference gene primer amplification. This table comes from immunoSEQ multiplex PCR, and its TCRdb copy is limited to in-frame clones, with some not included. V, J and clone size reflect that table, while D and trimming were determined from the DNA. Among 110,000 to 150,000 clones, roughly 85% were seen once, and the ten largest hold under 3%. This clone was observed once. This CDR3 has 15 amino acids. V shed 5 bases and J shed 2 bases, with 16 bases lying between them. Looked up from germline, CDR1 is SGDLS and CDR2 is YYNGEE.

This sequence was found in a man between 50 and 59 years old with acute or convalescent COVID-19. The sample was peripheral blood. The chain combines TRBV9 with TRBJ1-2; perhaps TRBD1 as D (5 bases). The CDR3 bases are TGTGCCAGCAGTGTCGGTGAGGGGAGGAACTATGGCTACACCTTC. Its translation: CASSVGEGRNYGYTF. Together with reference TRBV9 and TRBJ1-2, the CDR3 gives the full variable domain: DSGVTQTPKHLITATGQRVTLRCSPRSGDLSVYWYQQSLDQGLQFLIQYYNGEERAKGNILERFSAQQFPDLHSELNLSSLELGDSALYFCASSVGEGRNYGYTFGSGTRLTVV.